The T cell receptor (beta chain) under discussion was sequenced for a study of glioma-infiltrating T cells. Study findings and constraints: Gliomas, especially low-grade, showed above-expected tissue-blood divergence; non-neoplastic patients showed below. Only very few CDR3 sequences appeared in both tissue and blood.

The germline gives CDR1 SGHRS, CDR2 YFSETQ. The CDR3 consists of 16 residues. J lost 1 base, V lost 4 bases, and 10 bases had no gene match. This clonotype has ten or more counts. Its target is not known. The iRepertoire nested amplicon-rescue multiplex PCR amplified TCR alpha and beta CDR3s from RNA. Tissue mRNA or PBMC total RNA, about 95-450 ng, went into one-step reverse transcription and amplification. In TCRdb, the multiplex PCR reads were re-called with MiXCR into one record per CDR3 protein. The sample includes 150,000 to 200,000 distinct CDR3 sequences, about 31% seen only once; the top ten take 20%.

The chain links TRBV5-1 to TRBJ1-2; 7 bases match TRBD1. This receptor was obtained from a human donor with low-grade glioma or glioblastoma, undergoing nonglioma brain surgery, or in good health (not recorded which). Sequenced: glioma tissue, nonneoplastic brain tissue, or PBMCs (not recorded which). CDR3 sequence (DNA): TGCGCCAGCAGCACGGGACAGATCCCCTATAACTATGGCTACACCTTC. Amino acid sequence: CASSTGQIPYNYGYTF.